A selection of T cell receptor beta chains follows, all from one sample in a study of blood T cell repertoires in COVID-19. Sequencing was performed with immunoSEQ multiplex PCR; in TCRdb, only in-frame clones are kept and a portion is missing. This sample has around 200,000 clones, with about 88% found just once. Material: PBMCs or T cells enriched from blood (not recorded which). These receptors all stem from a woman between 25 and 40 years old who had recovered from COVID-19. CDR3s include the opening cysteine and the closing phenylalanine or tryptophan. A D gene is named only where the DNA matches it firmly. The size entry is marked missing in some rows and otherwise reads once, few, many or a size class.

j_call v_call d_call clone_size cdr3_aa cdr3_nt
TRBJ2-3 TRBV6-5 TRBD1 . CASSPGQGPPDTQYF TGTGCCAGCAGTCCGGGACAGGGCCCCCCAGATACGCAGTATTTT
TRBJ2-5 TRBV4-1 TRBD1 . CASSHLTGVQETQYF TGCGCCAGCAGCCACCTGACAGGGGTACAAGAGACCCAGTACTTC
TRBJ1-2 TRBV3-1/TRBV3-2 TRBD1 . CASSQRGQGPDGYTF TGTGCCAGCAGCCAGAGAGGACAGGGGCCTGATGGCTACACCTTC
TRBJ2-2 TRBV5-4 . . CASSLVQGGGTGELFF TGTGCCAGCAGCCTCGTCCAGGGGGGAGGTACCGGGGAGCTGTTTTTT
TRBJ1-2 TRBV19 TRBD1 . CAVSGGQENYGYTF TGTGCCGTGTCGGGGGGACAGGAGAACTATGGCTACACCTTC
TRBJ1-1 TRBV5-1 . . CASSPDRREAFF TGCGCCAGCAGCCCTGACAGAAGGGAAGCTTTCTTT
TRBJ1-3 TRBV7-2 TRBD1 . CASSLGSTGSGNTIYF TGTGCCAGCAGCTTAGGATCGACAGGGAGTGGAAACACCATATATTTT
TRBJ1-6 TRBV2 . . CASSLILGRVSSPLHF TGTGCCAGCAGTCTTATCTTAGGGAGGGTGAGCTCACCCCTCCACTTT
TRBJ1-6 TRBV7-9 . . CASSLPGGYSPLHF TGTGCCAGCAGCTTACCGGGTGGGTATTCACCCCTCCACTTT
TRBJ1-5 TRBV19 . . CASSMEDQPQHF TGTGCCAGTAGTATGGAGGATCAGCCCCAGCATTTT
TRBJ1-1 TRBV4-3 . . CASSQTANTEAFF TGCGCCAGCAGCCAAACAGCGAACACTGAAGCTTTCTTT
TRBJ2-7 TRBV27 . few CASSLSSGGGYEQYF TGTGCCAGCAGTTTATCATCAGGGGGAGGCTACGAGCAGTACTTC
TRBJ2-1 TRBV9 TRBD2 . CASSVEGSGGVILSSYNEQFF TGTGCCAGCAGCGTAGAGGGTAGCGGGGGTGTAATTTTAAGCTCCTACAATGAGCAGTTCTTC
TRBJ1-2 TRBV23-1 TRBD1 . CASSQSETGGPQYGYTF TGCGCCAGCAGTCAATCGGAGACAGGGGGCCCCCAGTATGGCTACACCTTC
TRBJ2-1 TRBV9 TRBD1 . CASSPGQGAYNEQFF TGTGCCAGCAGCCCGGGACAGGGGGCGTACAATGAGCAGTTCTTC
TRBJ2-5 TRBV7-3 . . CASSLNREETQYF TGTGCCAGCAGCTTAAACAGGGAAGAGACCCAGTACTTC
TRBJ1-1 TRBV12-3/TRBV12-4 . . CASSNDRDTEAFF TGTGCCAGCAGTAATGACAGAGACACTGAAGCTTTCTTT
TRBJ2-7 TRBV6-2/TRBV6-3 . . CASSSGLYEQYF TGTGCCAGCAGTTCAGGGCTCTACGAGCAGTACTTC
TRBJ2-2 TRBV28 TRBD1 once CASSSGVGTGGYGELFF TGTGCCAGCAGTTCTGGTGTAGGGACAGGGGGTTACGGGGAGCTGTTTTTT
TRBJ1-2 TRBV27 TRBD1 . CASSSTGTVYGYTF TGTGCCAGCAGTAGCACCGGGACAGTCTATGGCTACACCTTC
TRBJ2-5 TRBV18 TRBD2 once CASSRGGRYQETQYF TGTGCCAGCTCCCGCGGGGGGCGATACCAAGAGACCCAGTACTTC
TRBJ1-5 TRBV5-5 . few CASSSLLRGQPQHF TGTGCCAGCAGCTCCCTCCTAAGGGGTCAGCCCCAGCATTTT
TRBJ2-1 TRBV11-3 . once CASSSDSSYNEQFF TGTGCCAGCAGCTCTGACAGTTCCTACAATGAGCAGTTCTTC
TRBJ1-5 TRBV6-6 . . CASSYLNQPQHF TGTGCCAGCAGTTACCTGAATCAGCCCCAGCATTTT
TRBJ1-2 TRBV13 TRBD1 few CASSLDRGSRYTF TGTGCCAGCAGCTTAGACAGGGGGAGTCGCTACACCTTC
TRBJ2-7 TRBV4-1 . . CASSQIAGSSYEQYF TGCGCCAGCAGCCAGATCGCGGGTAGCTCCTACGAGCAGTACTTC
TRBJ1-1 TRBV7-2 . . CASSSRQDPGTEAFF TGTGCCAGCAGCTCCCGACAGGACCCGGGGACTGAAGCTTTCTTT
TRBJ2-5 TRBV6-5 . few CASSYEVGETQYF TGTGCCAGCAGTTATGAGGTCGGAGAGACCCAGTACTTC
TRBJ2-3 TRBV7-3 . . CASSLAPGGVSTDTQYF TGTGCCAGCAGCTTAGCCCCCGGAGGGGTGAGCACAGATACGCAGTATTTT
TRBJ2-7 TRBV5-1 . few CASRQLAGSYEQYF TGCGCCAGCAGACAGCTCGCGGGGTCCTACGAGCAGTACTTC
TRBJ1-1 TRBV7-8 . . CASSLLGGSDTEAFF TGTGCCAGCAGCTTATTGGGGGGATCGGACACTGAAGCTTTCTTT
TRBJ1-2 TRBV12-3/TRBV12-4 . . CASSLPGNYGYTF TGTGCCAGCAGTTTGCCGGGTAACTATGGCTACACCTTC
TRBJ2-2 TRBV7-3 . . CASSRLGSSTGELFF TGTGCCAGCAGCCGCCTGGGTAGCTCCACCGGGGAGCTGTTTTTT
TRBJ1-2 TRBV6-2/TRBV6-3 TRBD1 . CASSLGQGDDYGYTF TGTGCCAGCAGCTTGGGACAGGGGGACGACTATGGCTACACCTTC
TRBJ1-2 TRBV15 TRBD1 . CATSNGTGGIFYGYTF TGTGCCACCAGCAACGGGACAGGGGGGATCTTCTATGGCTACACCTTC
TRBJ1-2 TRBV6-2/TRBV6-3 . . CASRPDRNNYGYTF TGTGCCAGCAGACCTGACAGGAATAACTATGGCTACACCTTC
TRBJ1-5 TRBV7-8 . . CASSSRRQFSNQPQHF TGTGCCAGCAGCTCAAGACGACAGTTTAGCAATCAGCCCCAGCATTTT
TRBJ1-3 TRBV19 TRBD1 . CAITDRPDLSGNTIYF TGTGCCATCACGGACAGGCCGGATCTCTCTGGAAACACCATATATTTT
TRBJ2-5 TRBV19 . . CASSRQGGRETQYF TGTGCCAGTAGTAGACAGGGAGGTCGTGAGACCCAGTACTTC
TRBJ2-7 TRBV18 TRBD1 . CASSPKTGVDYEQYF TGTGCCAGCTCACCAAAGACAGGGGTTGACTACGAGCAGTACTTC
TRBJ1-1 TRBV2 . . CASQGWTEAFF TGTGCCAGCCAGGGTTGGACTGAAGCTTTCTTT
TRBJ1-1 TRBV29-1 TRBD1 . CSGGDRRFYTEAFF TGCAGCGGGGGGGACAGGCGGTTTTACACTGAAGCTTTCTTT
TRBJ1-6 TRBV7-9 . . CASSRPGTNNSPLHF TGTGCCAGCAGCCGTCCCGGGACTAATAATTCACCCCTCCACTTT
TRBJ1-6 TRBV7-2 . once CASSLRAGVNNSPLHF TGTGCCAGCAGCTTAAGGGCAGGGGTCAATAATTCACCCCTCCACTTT
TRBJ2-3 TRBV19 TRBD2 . CASSPGGGTDTQYF TGTGCCAGTAGTCCGGGGGGAGGAACAGATACGCAGTATTTT
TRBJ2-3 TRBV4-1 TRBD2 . CASSHPPGLAGGDTQYF TGCGCCAGCAGCCACCCGCCAGGACTAGCGGGGGGAGATACGCAGTATTTT
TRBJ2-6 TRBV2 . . CASKGGTGANVLTF TGTGCCAGCAAGGGGGGGACTGGGGCCAACGTCCTGACTTTC
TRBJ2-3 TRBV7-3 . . CASSFSGAEDTQYF TGTGCCAGCAGCTTTTCAGGGGCAGAAGATACGCAGTATTTT
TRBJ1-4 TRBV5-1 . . CASSPGWKATNEKLFF TGCGCCAGCAGCCCAGGGTGGAAAGCAACTAATGAAAAACTGTTTTTT
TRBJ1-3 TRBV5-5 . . CASSLVGGQGRNTIYF TGTGCCAGCAGCTTGGTTGGGGGCCAGGGAAGAAACACCATATATTTT
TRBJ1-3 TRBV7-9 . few CASSPTGVGTIYF TGTGCCAGCAGCCCAACGGGGGTTGGAACCATATATTTT
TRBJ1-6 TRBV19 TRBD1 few CASRNIDRENSPLHF TGTGCCAGTAGGAACATCGACAGGGAGAATTCACCCCTCCACTTT
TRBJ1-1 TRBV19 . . CASSIGHIVAFF TGTGCCAGTAGTATTGGCCACATCGTAGCTTTCTTT
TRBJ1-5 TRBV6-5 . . CASSYSLVNQPQHF TGTGCCAGCAGTTACTCTTTAGTCAATCAGCCCCAGCATTTT
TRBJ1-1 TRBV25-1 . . CASSIRPGSEAFF TGTGCCAGCAGTATTCGCCCAGGGTCTGAAGCTTTCTTT
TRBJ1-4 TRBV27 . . CASMSLGISNEKLFF TGTGCCAGCATGTCGCTAGGAATATCTAATGAAAAACTGTTTTTT
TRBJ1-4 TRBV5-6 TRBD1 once CASSFGTGTEKLFF TGTGCCAGCAGCTTCGGGACAGGGACTGAAAAACTGTTTTTT
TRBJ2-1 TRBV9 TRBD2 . CASSVVERGGNEQFF TGTGCCAGCAGCGTAGTCGAGAGGGGAGGGAATGAGCAGTTCTTC
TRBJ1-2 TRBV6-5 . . CASRHSGYGYTF TGTGCCAGCAGACACTCAGGCTATGGCTACACCTTC